This TCR beta chain was sequenced in a study of blood T cells in healthy people across ages (dated by TCRdb to 2015 to 2017). Background for the entire study: Template switching captured roughly one uniquely barcoded TCR beta cDNA molecule per two T cells in model experiments. Age-related changes in TCR beta repertoire diversity were measured in the study by deep sequencing normalized with unique cDNA molecular identifiers. Donors were grouped into four age groups: young (average roughly 15 years), middle-aged (under 40), aged (roughly 67) and long-lived (around 80). Donors of different ages were randomly distributed across sequencing lanes to avoid experimental bias. Two additional independent replicas of 1 million unique cDNA reads from the same blood draw were analyzed for two donors (one aged 18 to 29 and one aged 80 or older). General study outcomes and caveats: There was a strong correlation between observed TCR beta diversity and the percentage of naive T cells measured by flow cytometry. The long-lived group showed more naive CD4+ T cells, fewer expanded clones and increased TCR diversity than the aged group, suggesting age selection. Observed TCR beta diversity per million T cells fell roughly linearly with age, and a significant reduction was already apparent by age roughly 41. Because donor CMV infection status was unknown, age-related changes in expanded clonotypes were potentially confounded. Estimates of total diversity based on one million sequenced T cells were considered lower bounds and underestimates. Since profiling was done on bulk unsorted PBMCs, naive and antigen-experienced compartments could not be conclusively compared.

The roughly 38 donors, aged about 6 to 95 years, were systemically healthy Caucasian individuals from Russia. Each donor gave roughly 9 milliliters of peripheral blood, drawn into EDTA-treated Vacutainer tubes. Ficoll-Paque density-gradient centrifugation was used to isolate PBMCs, with at least 6 million per sample. Total RNA was extracted from PBMCs with Trizol reagent, with at least 5 micrograms obtained per sample. For every donor, an aliquot of PBMCs went through flow cytometry to measure the percentages of naive CD45RAhigh/CD27high T cells. This clonotype was seen many times. Its antigen target is currently unknown. Base qualities are not provided; no much larger clone lies one nucleotide away. Clipping removes 3 bases from V and 10 bases from J, with 11 as the unmatched junction base count. Including the terminal cysteine and phenylalanine, the CDR3 comprises 16 residues. Kept here is only the CDR3 DNA, which spans 48 bases and is read in frame from base 1. Via the germline V gene (reference sequence), CDR1 is LNHNV and CDR2 YYDKDF.

Libraries were built with 5' RACE. Instrument used: Illumina HiSeq 2500. The second PCR ran for roughly 7 to 12 cycles and used a J-beta primer mix along with a sample-barcoded 5' primer. A template-switch 5' adaptor carrying 12 random nucleotides introduced a unique molecular identifier onto each TCR beta cDNA molecule. Each sample yielded at least 2.5 million CDR3-containing paired-end reads. All of the RNA was converted into first-strand cDNA using the Mint cDNA synthesis kit, with a TRBC-specific oligonucleotide serving as the primer. All cDNA was treated with uracil-DNA glycosylase and then went through a first 18-cycle PCR with the universal primers M1SS and BC2_uni_R. As for the original processing: Each sample was normalized by randomly selecting 1 million high-quality reads, each carrying a distinct molecular identifier. Instead of being binned into consensus sequences, reads that shared molecular identifiers were thrown out. CDR3 identification, clonotype clustering and error correction used MiTCR with a Q25 quality threshold and the strictest error-elimination algorithm. Lower-bound total TCR beta diversity was estimated with a nonparametric unseen species model using Euler transformation. TCRdb redid the processing of the public reads, applying fastp at Q25 and MiXCR, and retained in-frame beta chains. CDR3 protein sequences are deduplicated, and each keeps its most common genes and DNA. The V and J calls reflect TCRdb's pipeline rather than the authors' work. This sample gives around 850,000 distinct CDR3 sequences in total; under 40% of them show up just once. 10% to 15% of the sample comes from the top ten.

This receptor was taken from a man aged 18 to 30 in good health. The chain is encoded by TRBV15 joined to TRBJ2-1; a stretch of 11 junction bases matches TRBD2. Sequencing was done on a sample of blood. The bases read TGTGCCACCAGCAGTGGAGGACTAGCGGGTATCAGGGAGCAGTTCTTC. The encoded protein is CATSSGGLAGIREQFF. Supplemented by the reference TRBV15 and TRBJ2-1 proteins around the CDR3, the complete variable domain is DAMVIQNPRYQVTQFGKPVTLSCSQTLNHNVMYWYQQKSSQAPKLLFHYYDKDFNNEADTPDNFQSRRPNTSFCFLDIRSPGLGDTAMYLCATSSGGLAGIREQFFGPGTRLTVL.